This T cell receptor (beta chain) comes out of a study of beta chain features in type 1 diabetes. Overall study context: Examination of sorted cells across all samples involved 98,000,000 or so cells.

The CDR3 runs 16 residues. Germline CDR1 reads MGHDK; CDR2 reads SYGVNS. Trimming took 2 bases from V and 5 from J, leaving 18 bases between them. Sequenced material consisted of expressed TCRB transcripts (all of the isolated RNA was reverse transcribed). Naive, central memory and regulatory T cell samples averaged around 3.5 million immunoSEQ reads each. Data came from immunoSEQ multiplex PCR; TCRdb stores just in-frame clones and leaves some out. The repertoire has approximately 340,000 clones, around 15% of them found once; the top ten carry approximately 0.02%. This clone has just a few counts. Its target is unknown. Points from the study as a whole: Naive, central memory and Treg TCRB repertoires seemed to resemble each other more closely in patients than they did in healthy donors. VDJ junctions from patients with type 1 diabetes contained fewer insertions and more deletions.

The source material was naive CD4+ T cells from blood. The V call is TRBV25-1, the J call TRBJ2-5, with D tentatively TRBD1 (7 bases). The sequence derives from a woman aged 18 to 35 in good health. CDR3 bases: TGTGCCAGCAGTGAAAGGAACCCAGGGGGGTGGGAGACCCAGTACTTC. Its protein is CASSERNPGGWETQYF.